The 25 T cell receptor beta chains in this list originate from one sample, sequenced in a study of T cell repertoires in cytomegalovirus infection. These receptors have no identified antigens. TCRdb processed the reads anew with MiXCR; each CDR3 protein has one entry. The sample has fewer than 1,000,000 distinct CDR3 sequences, about a third seen once; the top ten hold roughly an eighth. Material: cultured CD8+ T cells from PBMCs, obtained from culture after CMV antigen stimulation. All receptors derive from a human donor in good health (CMV status not recorded). Some clones in this sample may be carry-over from other donors' samples.

This clonotype was counted a few times. The genes are TRBV13 and TRBJ2-7, with 10 bases fitting TRBD2. This CDR3 is 15 amino acids long. The J segment lost 2 bases and the V segment lost 4 bases, leaving 5 bases of the junction unmatched. The V gene's germline CDR1 is PRHDT and CDR2 FYEKMQ (reference sequence). The CDR3 DNA reads TGTGCCAGCAGCTCCGTAGCGGGGGGTACCTACGAGCAGTACTTC. This codes for CASSSVAGGTYEQYF.

A few counts support this clonotype. This rearrangement joins TRBV12-3 or TRBV12-4 to TRBJ2-3; TRBD2 aligns across 16 bases. The CDR3 consists of 18 residues. The V gene end was trimmed by 5 bases and the J gene end by 1 base; junction bases not matched to a gene: 6. DNA for the CDR3: TGTGCCAGCAGTCCCGGGACTAGCGGGGGGGTCGGCACAGATACGCAGTATTTT. It is translated as CASSPGTSGGVGTDTQYF.

This sequence joins TRBV13 and TRBJ2-7; TRBD1 agrees at 9 bases. Germline V gene sequence: CDR1 PRHDT, CDR2 FYEKMQ (reference sequence). Trimming at V came to 3 bases and at J to 4 bases, leaving 10 bases not matched to a gene. The CDR3 has 16 residues. CDR3 coding DNA: TGTGCCAGCAGCTTCCTAACCGGGACAGGGTTTTACGAGCAGTACTTC. Encoded protein: CASSFLTGTGFYEQYF.

The table lists this clonotype with many counts. The chain uses TRBV4-1 and TRBJ1-1; 7 bases are a match to TRBD1. V was pared by 3 bases and J by 0 bases, with 4 bases of the junction left unmatched. Germline V gene sequence: CDR1 MGHRA, CDR2 YSYEKL. There are 15 residues in the CDR3. As DNA, the CDR3 is TGCGCCAGCAGCCAGCACCAGGGGGTGAACACTGAAGCTTTCTTT. Protein product: CASSQHQGVNTEAFF.

There are a few counts of this clonotype. This chain joins TRBV7-6 and TRBJ1-4; D unclear. The CDR3 has 12 amino acids. Germline CDR1 and CDR2: SGHVS and FNYEAQ. The ends were cut back, 5 bases at V and 13 bases at J, with 14 bases in the middle. Written as DNA, the CDR3 is TGTGCCAGCAGCAACGATAATGTTGCACTGTTTTTT. The encoded protein is CASSNDNVALFF.

Here the CDR3 DNA reads TGTGCCAGCAGTTCAGGGACCCCGGAAGAAAAACTGTTTTTT. Encoded protein: CASSSGTPEEKLFF. V is TRBV7-9 and J is TRBJ1-4; D perhaps matches TRBD1 (5 bases). The V and J ends lost 6 bases and 8 bases respectively, with 16 bases between them. The CDR3 runs 14 residues. CDR1 is SEHNR and CDR2 is FQNEAQ in the germline V gene (reference sequence). The full variable domain, rest sourced from reference TRBV7-9 and TRBJ1-4, is DTGVSQNPRHKITKRGQNVTFRCDPISEHNRLYWYRQTLGQGPEFLTYFQNEAQLEKSRLLSDRFSAERPKGSFSTLEIQRTEQGDSAMYLCASSSGTPEEKLFFGSGTQLSVL.

The chain carries TRBV11-2 and TRBJ2-1; TRBD1 agrees at 7 bases. This CDR3 has 15 amino acids. CDR1 SGHAT and CDR2 FQNNGV come from the germline V gene. J gave up 7 bases and V 5 bases, and 11 bases lay outside the gene matches. Here the CDR3 reads CASSPTGYGANEQFF. The CDR3 DNA sequence: TGTGCCAGCAGCCCGACAGGGTATGGGGCAAATGAGCAGTTCTTC.

To note about this clonotype: Just one base apart from a much larger clone, this may be a read error. The chain has TRBV7-9 and TRBJ1-5; D is possibly TRBD1 (6 bases). The germline V gene encodes CDR1 SEHNR and CDR2 FQNEAQ (reference sequence). This CDR3 region has 14 residues. Here the CDR3 reads CVSSSGGHNQPQHF. As DNA, the CDR3 is TGTGTCAGCAGCTCGGGGGGACACAATCAGCCCCAGCATTTT.

This clonotype appeared a few times. J is TRBJ2-2 and V is TRBV11-2, with TRBD2 matching over 11 bases. Germline CDR1 and CDR2: SGHAT and FQNNGV. The V gene end was trimmed by 0 bases and the J gene end by 4 bases; junction bases not matched to a gene: 13. This CDR3 spans 20 amino acids. CDR3 sequence: CASSLDYVAGGPFSTGELFF. The CDR3 region has the DNA TGTGCCAGCAGCTTAGATTACGTAGCGGGGGGGCCTTTCAGCACCGGGGAGCTGTTTTTT.

This clonotype was detected a few times. The chain links TRBV6-2 or TRBV6-3 to TRBJ1-5; 9 bases map to TRBD1. V lost 5 bases to trimming and J lost 0 bases; unmatched junction nucleotides: 5. The germline V gene has CDR1 MNHEY and CDR2 SVGEGT. The CDR3 runs 16 residues. The CDR3 DNA reads TGTGCCAGCAGTCCCGGGACAGGGTATAGCAATCAGCCCCAGCATTTT. This gives the protein CASSPGTGYSNQPQHF.

V gene TRBV19 combines with J gene TRBJ2-3; no clear D. The CDR3 totals 16 residues. V lost 0 bases, J lost 0 bases, and 10 bases lay in between. The germline gives CDR1 LNHDA, CDR2 SQIVND (reference sequence). CDR3 bases: TGTGCCAGTAGTATAGATCTGCGTGCTAGCACAGATACGCAGTATTTT. This codes for CASSIDLRASTDTQYF.

This clonotype has at least ten counts. The DNA for the CDR3 is TGTGCCAGCAAGTCGGGACAGGGGTTGGAGACCCAGTACTTC. Residues: CASKSGQGLETQYF. The genes are TRBV6-2 or TRBV6-3 and TRBJ2-5, with 10 bases that match TRBD1. V trimming: 7 bases; J trimming: 5 bases; junction bases outside the gene matches: 7. This CDR3 has 14 amino acids. Germline V gene sequence: CDR1 MNHEY, CDR2 SVGEGT.

This clonotype showed up just a few times. The CDR3 bases are TGCGCCAGCAGCCAAGTTAGGAACCGGGCCGGGGAGCTGTTTTTT. It yields the protein CASSQVRNRAGELFF. This chain uses TRBV4-1 with TRBJ2-2; the D is unclear. CDR3 size: 15 residues. Germline values: CDR1 MGHRA, CDR2 YSYEKL. Trimming removed 1 base at V and 6 bases at J, with 12 bases between.

In its sample, this clonotype was seen a few times. This chain links TRBV4-1 with TRBJ2-3, with TRBD2 matching over 8 bases. Germline V gene lookup returns CDR1 MGHRA and CDR2 YSYEKL. The J segment lost 4 bases and the V segment lost 1 base, leaving 4 bases of the junction unmatched. The CDR3 is 15 amino acids. The DNA for the CDR3 is TGCGCCAGCAGCCAAGCCGGGACTAGTGCAGATACGCAGTATTTT. This encodes CASSQAGTSADTQYF.

The chain recombines TRBV7-2 with TRBJ1-5; D perhaps matches TRBD1 (5 bases). The CDR3 runs to 15 residues. CDR1 SGHTA and CDR2 FQGNSA come from the germline V gene. V lost 5 bases to trimming and J lost 7 bases, with 18 bases between them. The CDR3: CASSPKVAGSQPQHF. CDR3 nucleotides: TGTGCCAGCAGCCCTAAGGTGGCAGGGAGCCAGCCCCAGCATTTT.

V and J are TRBV20-1 and TRBJ1-1; a weak D match, TRBD1 (5 bases). The CDR3 contains 14 residues. The V and J ends lost 2 bases and 1 base respectively, with 11 bases between them. The germline CDR1 and CDR2 sequences are DFQATT and SNEGSKA (reference sequence). CDR3 nucleotides: TGCAGTGCTAGATTTGAAGGGGCGAACACTGAAGCTTTCTTT. Residues: CSARFEGANTEAFF.

The chain employs TRBV28 and TRBJ1-5; unclear D gene. V lost 8 bases to trimming and J lost 3 bases, with 14 bases between them. The CDR3 is made up of 14 amino acids. CDR1 is MDHEN, CDR2 SYDVKM, per germline. The CDR3 sequence: CASAWAEINQPQHF. DNA of the CDR3: TGTGCCAGCGCCTGGGCGGAGATCAATCAGCCCCAGCATTTT.

About this clonotype: A read error may account for a junction end that differs from germline. This chain uses TRBV24-1 with TRBJ2-3, with a possible D match to TRBD2 (6 bases). Germline lookup yields CDR1 KGHDR and CDR2 SFDVKD. The CDR3 consists of 18 residues. The CDR3 loop is CATSDPQVAGPFTDTLYF. The CDR3 DNA reads TGTGCCACCAGTGATCCTCAAGTTGCGGGGCCATTCACAGATACGCTGTATTTT.

As regards this clonotype: This may arise from a read error, as a much more abundant clone is one base away. The genes are TRBV12-3 or TRBV12-4 and TRBJ2-6; D not resolved. The CDR3 is made up of 17 amino acids. The CDR3 coding sequence is TGTGCCAACAGTTTTTTCAGCCTCAGCTCTGGGGCCAACGTCCTGACTTTC. It translates to CANSFFSLSSGANVLTF.

This clonotype was seen once. The rearrangement links TRBV6-2 or TRBV6-3 to TRBJ2-5; a weak D match, TRBD2 (6 bases). The CDR3 length is 16 residues. The germline V and J ends were trimmed by 2 bases and 4 bases, with 17 bases remaining between them. Germline V gives CDR1 MNHEY, CDR2 SVGEGT. CDR3 sequence: CASSYPDGGWRETQYF. CDR3 bases: TGTGCCAGCAGTTACCCGGATGGGGGGTGGAGAGAGACCCAGTACTTC.

The chain carries TRBV29-1 and TRBJ2-1, with 11 bases fitting TRBD1. Unmatched junction bases numbered 8, after V lost 1 base and J lost 3 bases. From germline, CDR1 is SQVTM and CDR2 ANQGSEA. The CDR3 has 17 amino acids. The CDR3 bases are TGCAGCGTTGAAGGGAGGACAGGGGGCATGGGCTACAATGAGCAGTTCTTC. Translating gives CSVEGRTGGMGYNEQFF.

A note on this clonotype: One end of the junction fails to match germline, which may point to a read error. The gene calls are TRBV11-1 and TRBJ2-1; 15 nucleotides align to TRBD2. CDR1 is SGHAT, CDR2 FQDESV, per germline (reference sequence). There are 16 residues in the CDR3. The CDR3 sequence: CVSSSRTSGGADEQFF. CDR3 nucleotides: TGTGTCAGCAGCTCTAGGACTAGCGGGGGGGCCGATGAGCAGTTCTTC.

The genes are TRBV15 and TRBJ2-7; no clear D gene. V was shortened by 0 bases and J by 3 bases, with 9 bases between the two germline ends. CDR1 is LNHNV and CDR2 is YYDKDF in the germline V gene (reference sequence). This CDR3 spans 14 amino acids. This CDR3 is CATSRDMEGYEQYV. The CDR3 DNA reads as TGTGCCACCAGCAGAGATATGGAAGGCTACGAGCAGTACGTC.

This clonotype turned up a few times. The chain links TRBV6-6 to TRBJ2-3, with D perhaps TRBD2 (6 bases). The V end lost 2 bases, the J end lost 0 bases, and 9 bases lay between the germline ends. The CDR3 contains 15 residues. The germline CDR1 and CDR2 sequences are MNHNY and SVGAGI (reference sequence). CDR3 sequence reads: CASSYLLASTDTQYF. The CDR3 coding sequence is TGTGCCAGCAGTTACCTTCTAGCGAGCACAGATACGCAGTATTTT.

The rearrangement uses TRBV4-1 and TRBJ2-5; D is uncertain. In germline, CDR1 is MGHRA, CDR2 YSYEKL. There are 15 residues in the CDR3. V was trimmed by 0 bases and J by 4 bases, leaving 12 bases between them. The CDR3 loop is CASSQDRAQVETQYF. In nucleotides, the CDR3 is TGCGCCAGCAGCCAAGATCGCGCGCAGGTAGAGACCCAGTACTTC.